These T cell receptor beta chains were read from a single sample in a study of T cells in Graves' hyperthyroidism and ophthalmopathy. Each CDR3 protein gets one entry after TCRdb re-called the multiplex PCR reads with MiXCR. The table has about 130,000 distinct CDR3 sequences, 22% seen once. Sequences were obtained from blood. The receptors come from a woman between 50 and 59 years old with Graves' hyperthyroidism that later progressed to Graves' ophthalmopathy. Each CDR3 is given with its conserved first and last residue. Fields, in order: clone size, D gene, V gene, J gene, CDR3 protein, CDR3 DNA. A D gene is named only where the DNA matches it firmly. The size field is filled for only some rows; it gives once, few, many or a size class.

abundance: NA; d_gene: TRBD2; v_gene: TRBV5-1; j_gene: TRBJ2-1; CDR3aa: CASSWGLAGGNEQFF; CDR3nt: TGCGCCAGCAGCTGGGGACTAGCGGGAGGCAATGAGCAGTTCTTC
abundance: many; d_gene: TRBD2; v_gene: TRBV7-8; j_gene: TRBJ2-1; CDR3aa: CASSPGGNEQFF; CDR3nt: TGTGCCAGCAGCCCCGGGGGGAATGAGCAGTTCTTC
abundance: many; d_gene: NA; v_gene: TRBV18; j_gene: TRBJ1-1; CDR3aa: CASSLLVNTEAFF; CDR3nt: TGTGCCAGCTCACTACTGGTGAACACTGAAGCTTTCTTT
abundance: NA; d_gene: NA; v_gene: TRBV5-1; j_gene: TRBJ1-5; CDR3aa: CASRDEGDNQPQHF; CDR3nt: TGCGCCAGCAGAGATGAGGGGGACAATCAGCCCCAGCATTTT
abundance: NA; d_gene: TRBD2; v_gene: TRBV20-1; j_gene: TRBJ2-2; CDR3aa: CSARDPGLETGELFF; CDR3nt: TGCAGTGCTAGAGATCCGGGACTAGAAACCGGGGAGCTGTTTTTT
abundance: many; d_gene: NA; v_gene: TRBV28; j_gene: TRBJ2-4; CDR3aa: CASSFPGNIQYF; CDR3nt: TGTGCCAGCAGTTTCCCAGGGAACATTCAGTACTTC
abundance: many; d_gene: NA; v_gene: TRBV5-1; j_gene: TRBJ2-7; CDR3aa: CASSLARGDEQYF; CDR3nt: TGCGCCAGCAGCTTGGCCCGGGGCGACGAGCAGTACTTC
abundance: many; d_gene: NA; v_gene: TRBV20-1; j_gene: TRBJ2-5; CDR3aa: CSARGSRGLETQYF; CDR3nt: TGCAGTGCTAGAGGTTCGCGGGGACTGGAGACCCAGTACTTC
abundance: few; d_gene: NA; v_gene: TRBV18; j_gene: TRBJ1-6; CDR3aa: CASSPPPGMGSPLHF; CDR3nt: TGTGCCAGCTCACCACCGCCAGGGATGGGATCACCCCTCCACTTT
abundance: many; d_gene: NA; v_gene: TRBV7-9; j_gene: TRBJ1-2; CDR3aa: CASSPQGSQGYGYTF; CDR3nt: TGTGCCAGCAGCCCGCAGGGATCCCAGGGCTATGGCTACACCTTC
abundance: few; d_gene: TRBD1; v_gene: TRBV20-1; j_gene: TRBJ1-1; CDR3aa: CSALDRVRLNTEAFF; CDR3nt: TGCAGTGCTCTGGACAGGGTGCGTCTGAACACTGAAGCTTTCTTT
abundance: many; d_gene: TRBD1; v_gene: TRBV27; j_gene: TRBJ2-3; CDR3aa: CASSLGGRGQDTQYF; CDR3nt: TGTGCCAGCAGTTTGGGGGGCAGGGGGCAAGATACGCAGTATTTT
abundance: NA; d_gene: NA; v_gene: TRBV6-1; j_gene: TRBJ2-1; CDR3aa: CASSGSQGYNEQFF; CDR3nt: TGTGCCAGCAGTGGGAGTCAGGGATACAATGAGCAGTTCTTC
abundance: many; d_gene: NA; v_gene: TRBV7-2; j_gene: TRBJ2-7; CDR3aa: CASALWANYEQYF; CDR3nt: TGTGCCAGCGCCCTGTGGGCGAACTACGAGCAGTACTTC
abundance: many; d_gene: NA; v_gene: TRBV29-1; j_gene: TRBJ2-5; CDR3aa: CSGGAGGQETQYF; CDR3nt: TGCAGCGGGGGGGCCGGGGGGCAAGAGACCCAGTACTTC
abundance: many; d_gene: TRBD2; v_gene: TRBV20-1; j_gene: TRBJ2-3; CDR3aa: CSVGSGRSWGNTQYF; CDR3nt: TGCAGTGTGGGTAGCGGGAGGTCTTGGGGTAATACGCAGTATTTT